These 21 T cell receptor beta chains came from one sample sequenced in a study of T cells in narcolepsy. Measured with immunoSEQ multiplex PCR; TCRdb has only the in-frame clones, and not every one. This repertoire shows some 32,000 clones, about three quarters found once; its top ten account for over 0.95%. The sequenced sample was CD45RA- memory CD4+ T cells from PBMCs. The receptors were sampled from a human donor with narcolepsy.

This chain joins TRBV19 and TRBJ1-3; 7 bases are a match to TRBD1. Germline CDR1 is LNHDA and CDR2 is SQIVND (reference sequence). CDR3 length: 14 amino acids. V dropped 6 bases and J dropped 3; count of bases not matched to a gene: 5. CDR3 loop: CASSPWTGGNTIYF. The CDR3 nucleotides read TGTGCCAGTAGCCCTTGGACAGGTGGAAACACCATATATTTT. Variable domain in full (rest from reference TRBV19 and TRBJ1-3): DGGITQSPKYLFRKEGQNVTLSCEQNLNHDAMYWYRQDPGQGLRLIYYSQIVNDFQKGDIAEGYSVSREKKESFPLTVTSAQKNPTAFYLCASSPWTGGNTIYFGEGSWLTVV.

This clone came up once. The chain combines TRBV5-1 with TRBJ2-1, with TRBD2 identical over 11 bases. This CDR3 comprises 15 residues. Germline V lookup: CDR1 SGHRS, CDR2 YFSETQ. With 2 bases clipped from V and 5 bases from J, the junction kept 3 bases outside the gene matches. The CDR3, as DNA: TGCGCCAGCAGCTTTGGGACTAGCGGAGACAATGAGCAGTTCTTC. Its translation: CASSFGTSGDNEQFF.

On this clone: Distinct nucleotide sequences in the sample also encode this CDR3. This chain links TRBV6-5 with TRBJ1-3; the D is unclear. Germline CDR1 MNHEY, CDR2 SVGAGI. V lost 2 bases to trimming and J lost 8 bases, with 13 bases between them. The CDR3 has 14 amino acids. The CDR3 protein is CASSYGWGEYTIYF. The CDR3 coding sequence is TGTGCCAGCAGTTACGGTTGGGGAGAGTACACCATATATTTT.

V usage is TRBV19 and J usage is TRBJ1-2; D is unresolved. This CDR3 is 12 amino acids long. Germline loops: CDR1 LNHDA, CDR2 SQIVND (reference sequence). Trimming cost V 4 bases and J 4 bases, with 7 bases left between them. CDR3 DNA sequence: TGTGCCAGTAGTAGGAATGCCTATGGCTACACCTTC. It codes for CASSRNAYGYTF.

The J gene is TRBJ2-3, the V gene TRBV4-2; the D is unclear. CDR3 length equals 15 residues. V dropped 1 base and J dropped 9 bases, with 17 bases sitting between them. Germline V CDR1 and CDR2: LGHNA, YNFKEQ. The CDR3 protein is CASSQVGSPLGTQYF. CDR3 DNA: TGTGCCAGCAGCCAAGTGGGGTCACCTCTCGGCACGCAGTATTTT.

The chain has TRBV15 and TRBJ2-5; D possibly corresponds to TRBD2 (5 bases). Trimming cost V 2 bases and J 4 bases, with 11 bases left between them. The CDR3 totals 14 residues. Germline V lookup: CDR1 LNHNV, CDR2 YYDKDF (reference sequence). The CDR3 loop reads CATSRNLRGETQYF. The CDR3, as DNA: TGTGCCACCAGCAGAAACCTTCGGGGAGAGACCCAGTACTTC.

The V gene is TRBV29-1, the J gene TRBJ2-1; D may be TRBD1 (6 bases). The germline V gene encodes CDR1 SQVTM and CDR2 ANQGSEA. The CDR3 has 11 residues. The germline V and J ends were trimmed by 7 bases and 6 bases, with 10 bases remaining between them. The CDR3 DNA follows: TGCAGCGCCGCGGACAGCAATGAGCAGTTCTTC. Protein: CSAADSNEQFF.

This chain connects TRBV10-3 to TRBJ1-2; D is perhaps TRBD1 (6 bases). This CDR3 region has 15 residues. V dropped 4 bases and J dropped 2 bases, with 14 bases sitting between them. The germline gives CDR1 ENHRY, CDR2 SYGVKD. The CDR3 nucleotides read TGTGCCATCAGTGTGAGGGAGGGGGAGAACTATGGCTACACCTTC. Translated: CAISVREGENYGYTF.

This clone appeared once. The rearrangement joins TRBV5-1 to TRBJ2-6; D not resolved. The CDR3 spans 17 residues. Germline CDR1 and CDR2: SGHRS and YFSETQ. V lost 2 bases and J lost 3, with 15 bases in between. The DNA for the CDR3 is TGCGCCAGCAGCTTTTACTCCCTCCCCTTTGGGGCCAACGTCCTGACTTTC. Translated, it gives CASSFYSLPFGANVLTF.

The rearrangement links TRBV5-1 to TRBJ2-5; TRBD1 is a possible D gene (6 bases). Per germline, CDR1 SGHRS and CDR2 YFSETQ. With 4 bases removed from V and 4 bases from J, the gap between germline ends came to 20 bases. This CDR3 has 16 residues. The CDR3 loop reads CASSPSRQGRGETQYF. The CDR3 DNA sequence: TGCGCCAGCAGCCCGTCGCGGCAGGGGCGAGGAGAGACCCAGTACTTC.

This rearrangement joins TRBV19 to TRBJ1-1; D not resolved. This CDR3 has 12 residues. V was shortened by 4 bases and J by 0 bases, with 3 bases between the two germline ends. Per the germline V gene, CDR1 is LNHDA and CDR2 is SQIVND (reference sequence). CDR3 sequence (DNA): TGTGCCAGTAGTAGGGTGAACACTGAAGCTTTCTTT. As protein: CASSRVNTEAFF.

This sequence joins TRBV9 and TRBJ2-2; 10 positions match TRBD1. Germline assignment: CDR1 SGDLS and CDR2 YYNGEE. This CDR3 contains 18 residues. V lost 4 bases to trimming and J lost 3 bases; unmatched junction nucleotides: 12. CDR3 residues: CASSYRDRGLEDTGELFF. CDR3 DNA: TGTGCCAGCAGCTACCGAGACAGGGGGCTTGAGGACACCGGGGAGCTGTTTTTT.

V is TRBV5-1 and J is TRBJ2-7; D may correspond to TRBD1 or TRBD2 (5 bases each). CDR3 length: 15 amino acids. Germline-derived CDR1 and CDR2 are SGHRS and YFSETQ. Between the trimmed V and J ends, which lost 4 bases and 6 bases, there was a span of 20 bases. The CDR3 bases are TGCGCCAGCAGCGCAGCCGGGACCCCGATGGGCGAGCAGTACTTC. Encoded protein: CASSAAGTPMGEQYF.

This clone was counted a few times. The chain employs TRBV6-5 and TRBJ1-3; no clear D gene. Germline assignment: CDR1 MNHEY and CDR2 SVGAGI. The V end was cut by 6 bases, the J end by 0 bases, with 12 bases between. There are 15 residues in the CDR3. The CDR3 loop is CASSHTASSGNTIYF. The CDR3 DNA reads as TGTGCCAGCAGCCACACAGCGAGCTCTGGAAACACCATATATTTT.

This clone has only one observation. The chain carries TRBV4-1 and TRBJ1-4, with 9 bases lining up with TRBD1. The germline CDR1 and CDR2 sequences are MGHRA and YSYEKL. The length of the CDR3 is 15 residues. V was clipped by 4 bases and J by 4 bases; unmatched bases: 4. The CDR3 sequence is CASSRMDRGNEKLFF. Here the CDR3 DNA reads TGCGCCAGCAGCCGCATGGACAGGGGTAATGAAAAACTGTTTTTT.

The chain recombines TRBV19 with TRBJ2-2; weak D call: TRBD2 (6 bases). V was pared by 4 bases and J by 0 bases, with 6 bases between. The germline gives CDR1 LNHDA, CDR2 SQIVND (reference sequence). The CDR3 has 14 residues. The CDR3 is CASSRGANTGELFF. The DNA for the CDR3 is TGTGCCAGTAGTAGGGGGGCGAACACCGGGGAGCTGTTTTTT.

This chain uses TRBV6-5 with TRBJ1-2; the match to TRBD1 covers 9 bases. With V trimmed by 6 bases and J by 7 bases, 9 bases remained unmatched. Germline CDR1 reads MNHEY; CDR2 reads SVGAGI. This CDR3 region has 14 residues. CDR3: CASRPSGTGPGYTF. The CDR3 DNA sequence: TGTGCCAGCAGGCCCTCCGGGACAGGGCCTGGCTACACCTTC.

This clone was picked up a small number of times. The V gene is TRBV29-1, the J gene TRBJ2-5; no clear D. The CDR3 loop spans 12 amino acids. Germline loops: CDR1 SQVTM, CDR2 ANQGSEA. V lost 3 bases to trimming and J lost 2 bases, with 7 bases between them. The CDR3 nucleotides read TGCAGCGTTGACTTCATGCAAGAGACCCAGTACTTC. Translation: CSVDFMQETQYF.

The rearrangement links TRBV5-4 to TRBJ1-1; tentatively, D is TRBD1 (5 bases). Trimming cost V 1 base and J 5 bases, with 18 bases left between them. CDR1 and CDR2 from the germline V gene are SGHNT and YYREEE (reference sequence). The CDR3 totals 16 residues. In nucleotides, the CDR3 is TGTGCCAGCAGCTTGAGCCCCAGGGTTGATGAGACTGAAGCTTTCTTT. It specifies CASSLSPRVDETEAFF.

This chain links TRBV19 with TRBJ1-1; 8 nucleotides line up with TRBD1. Looked up from germline, CDR1 is LNHDA and CDR2 is SQIVND (reference sequence). With 6 bases clipped from V and 0 bases from J, the junction kept 9 bases outside the gene matches. The CDR3 extends over 16 amino acids. The CDR3 sequence: CASSQDRATMNTEAFF. CDR3 in DNA: TGTGCCAGTAGCCAGGACAGGGCGACTATGAACACTGAAGCTTTCTTT.

The gene calls are TRBV11-1 and TRBJ2-6; a weak D match, TRBD1 (5 bases). CDR1 and CDR2 (germline): SGHAT, FQDESV (reference sequence). The CDR3 is 14 residues long. V was shortened by 5 bases and J by 3 bases, with 8 bases between the two germline ends. This CDR3 reads CASSLRVGANVLTF. DNA for the CDR3: TGTGCCAGCAGCCTCAGGGTTGGGGCCAACGTCCTGACTTTC.